These 30 T cell receptor beta chains came from one sample sequenced in a study of shared clonotypes between healthy human individuals. As defined, naive CD8 cells were CD45RO-negative and positively selected for CCR7, with terminally differentiated effector memory CD45RA+ cells excluded. TCRdb's copy holds only in-frame clones and misses some; the assay was immunoSEQ multiplex PCR. The data contain around 1,900,000 clones, just under 95% of them singletons. The sequenced sample was naive CD8+ T cells from PBMCs. Receptors were obtained from a man younger than 30 in good health. Some clones in this sample may be carry-over from other donors' samples.

This clone was counted a single time. The genes are TRBV10-1 and TRBJ2-1; 10 bases fit TRBD2. There are 16 residues in the CDR3. Per the germline V gene, CDR1 is WNHNN and CDR2 is SYGVQD (reference sequence). V was clipped by 2 bases and J by 6 bases; unmatched bases: 7. The CDR3 reads CASSEDKAGGGNEQFF. CDR3 DNA: TGCGCCAGCAGTGAGGATAAAGCGGGAGGGGGCAATGAGCAGTTCTTC.

The V gene is TRBV5-4, the J gene TRBJ2-6, with D perhaps matching TRBD2 (6 bases). This CDR3 region has 17 residues. Looked up from germline, CDR1 is SGHNT and CDR2 is YYREEE (reference sequence). Trimming left V 4 bases short and J 0 bases short, with 14 bases between. This CDR3 is CASSPRDFNSGANVLTF. CDR3 DNA: TGTGCCAGCAGCCCCCGGGACTTCAACTCTGGGGCCAACGTCCTGACTTTC.

The chain employs TRBV6-6 and TRBJ1-2; 9 bases map to TRBD1. Germline V gives CDR1 MNHNY, CDR2 SVGAGI (reference sequence). With 6 bases clipped from V and 4 bases from J, the junction kept 6 bases outside the gene matches. The CDR3 sequence is 14 residues long. CDR3 coding DNA: TGTGCCAGCAGAACCACAGGGGGCGTCTATGGCTACACCTTC. Encoded protein: CASRTTGGVYGYTF.

The DNA for the CDR3 is TGCGCCAGCACCGAGACCACTTCCTACGAGCAGTACTTC. As protein: CASTETTSYEQYF. The J gene is TRBJ2-7, the V gene TRBV5-1; D is unclear. The CDR3 consists of 13 residues. Germline V CDR1 and CDR2: SGHRS, YFSETQ. Trimming cost V 6 bases and J 1 base, with 11 bases left between them.

This sequence joins TRBV25-1 and TRBJ2-5; D is ambiguous. This CDR3 comprises 17 residues. V was shortened by 1 base and J by 5 bases, with 20 bases between the two germline ends. CDR1 MGHDK and CDR2 SYGVNS come from the germline V gene. The CDR3 region is CASSEWSRAGRLETQYF. CDR3 bases: TGTGCCAGCAGTGAATGGTCTCGGGCAGGCAGGTTGGAGACCCAGTACTTC.

The chain employs TRBV14 and TRBJ2-7; 8 bases line up with TRBD2. The CDR3 has 16 residues. The V segment lost 4 bases and the J segment 3 bases; nucleotides outside the gene matches: 11. Looked up from germline, CDR1 is SGHDN and CDR2 is FVKESK. The CDR3 DNA follows: TGTGCCAGCAGCCCAGGTTTAGCGGGGTTCGACTACGAGCAGTACTTC. This encodes CASSPGLAGFDYEQYF.

The chain has TRBV6-1 and TRBJ1-1; D may be TRBD1 (6 bases). Germline V gene sequence: CDR1 MNHNS, CDR2 SASEGT. V was pared by 6 bases and J by 6 bases, with 14 bases between. The CDR3 length is 13 residues. This CDR3 is CASSLQGSAEAFF. Here the CDR3 DNA reads TGTGCCAGCAGCCTGCAGGGGAGCGCTGAAGCTTTCTTT.

The chain links TRBV28 to TRBJ2-2, with no clear D. Looked up from germline, CDR1 is MDHEN and CDR2 is SYDVKM. Between the trimmed V and J ends, which lost 3 bases and 6 bases, there was a span of 20 bases. The CDR3 loop spans 17 amino acids. The CDR3 sequence is CASSFIGPTGWAGELFF. The CDR3 nucleotides read TGTGCCAGCAGTTTTATCGGGCCAACTGGGTGGGCCGGGGAGCTGTTTTTT.

This rearrangement joins TRBV6-6 to TRBJ2-1; D is uncertain. CDR1 MNHNY and CDR2 SVGAGI come from the germline V gene (reference sequence). This CDR3 is built from 10 residues. V shed 8 bases and J shed 5 bases, with 4 bases lying between them. The CDR3 sequence: CASGNNEQFF. CDR3 coding DNA: TGTGCCAGCGGCAACAATGAGCAGTTCTTC.

This clone was counted a single time. Other DNA sequences in the sample encode the same CDR3. The chain links TRBV27 to TRBJ2-1; 7 bases match TRBD2. The germline V gene encodes CDR1 MNHEY and CDR2 SMNVEV (reference sequence). The CDR3 has 15 amino acids. V shed 6 bases and J 2 bases; nucleotides not matched to a gene: 7. CDR3 coding DNA: TGTGCCAGCAGATCCGGGACTACTCCCTACAATGAGCAGTTCTTC. It is translated as CASRSGTTPYNEQFF.

This chain uses TRBV19 with TRBJ1-1; 8 bases agree with TRBD1. The CDR3 runs to 17 residues. Germline-derived CDR1 and CDR2 are LNHDA and SQIVND (reference sequence). The trim removed 4 bases at V and 1 base at J, leaving 11 bases unmatched. CDR3 bases: TGTGCCAGTAGTAACCACAGGGGGGGTCCACAGAACACTGAAGCTTTCTTT. Translating gives CASSNHRGGPQNTEAFF.

The V call is TRBV11-3, the J call TRBJ2-5, with TRBD2 matching over 8 bases. Germline-derived CDR1 and CDR2 are SGHNT and YENEEA. This CDR3 contains 17 residues. Unmatched junction bases numbered 11, after V lost 0 bases and J lost 5 bases. CDR3 loop: CASSLDPPGGPGETQYF. DNA of the CDR3: TGTGCCAGCAGCTTAGATCCACCGGGAGGGCCCGGGGAGACCCAGTACTTC.

V gene TRBV9 combines with J gene TRBJ1-5; D is perhaps TRBD1 (6 bases). CDR1 is SGDLS and CDR2 is YYNGEE in the germline V gene. The CDR3 covers 16 residues. V was pared by 4 bases and J by 6 bases, with 20 bases between. The CDR3 is CASSPVGARVGQPQHF. The DNA of the CDR3 is TGTGCCAGCAGCCCAGTGGGGGCTAGGGTCGGTCAGCCCCAGCATTTT.

The rearrangement links TRBV13 to TRBJ2-7; 10 bases line up with TRBD2. This CDR3 is built from 16 residues. The ends lost 5 bases at V and 0 bases at J; junction bases unmatched: 7. The germline CDR1 and CDR2 sequences are PRHDT and FYEKMQ (reference sequence). CDR3 loop: CASSPGRTSGSYEQYF. The CDR3 DNA is TGTGCCAGCAGCCCCGGTCGGACTAGCGGCTCCTACGAGCAGTACTTC.

V is TRBV29-1 and J is TRBJ2-7, with D tentatively TRBD1 (5 bases). Germline V gene lookup returns CDR1 SQVTM and CDR2 ANQGSEA. Trimming removed 5 bases at V and 3 bases at J, with 11 bases between. This CDR3 region has 12 residues. CDR3 sequence: CSVLSQGYEQYF. In nucleotides, the CDR3 is TGCAGCGTTTTAAGCCAGGGCTACGAGCAGTACTTC.

The V call is TRBV5-1, the J call TRBJ2-7; 10 nucleotides line up with TRBD2. V dropped 4 bases and J dropped 5; count of bases not matched to a gene: 9. Germline V gives CDR1 SGHRS, CDR2 YFSETQ. The CDR3 is 15 residues long. The CDR3 reads CASSLTSGKADEQYF. Written as DNA, the CDR3 is TGCGCCAGCAGCCTCACTAGCGGGAAAGCGGACGAGCAGTACTTC.

The chain recombines TRBV6-5 with TRBJ1-2; D is unresolved. With 7 bases removed from V and 5 bases from J, the gap between germline ends came to 11 bases. This CDR3 is built from 12 residues. Germline assignment: CDR1 MNHEY and CDR2 SVGAGI. The DNA of the CDR3 is TGTGCCAGCACCTTGGACGGGTATGGCTACACCTTC. Amino acids: CASTLDGYGYTF.

This chain links TRBV29-1 with TRBJ2-1; TRBD2 matches at 10 bases. The CDR3 spans 15 residues. The germline V gene encodes CDR1 SQVTM and CDR2 ANQGSEA. V trimming: 3 bases; J trimming: 6 bases; junction bases outside the gene matches: 8. CDR3 residues: CSVDLAGVYSNEQFF. The CDR3 nucleotides read TGCAGCGTTGATCTAGCGGGAGTGTATAGCAATGAGCAGTTCTTC.

J is TRBJ2-1 and V is TRBV27; D may correspond to TRBD1 or TRBD2 (5 bases each). Per germline, CDR1 MNHEY and CDR2 SMNVEV (reference sequence). Trimming cost V 3 bases and J 4 bases, with 10 bases left between them. The CDR3 consists of 14 residues. As DNA, the CDR3 is TGTGCCAGCAGTTTGAGGGACCATTACAATGAGCAGTTCTTC. Residues: CASSLRDHYNEQFF.

The chain carries TRBV28 and TRBJ1-2; 7 nucleotides align to TRBD1. Germline values: CDR1 MDHEN, CDR2 SYDVKM. The CDR3 sequence is 18 residues long. The J segment lost 0 bases and the V segment lost 5 bases, leaving 15 bases of the junction unmatched. The CDR3 DNA is TGTGCCAGCAGTATTGACAGGGAAGAATTCAGGACTAACTATGGCTACACCTTC. Its protein is CASSIDREEFRTNYGYTF.

The V and J genes are TRBV6-5 and TRBJ2-7; a possible D gene is TRBD2 (5 bases). Germline V gene lookup returns CDR1 MNHEY and CDR2 SVGAGI. The V end lost 5 bases, the J end lost 4 bases, and 15 bases lay between the germline ends. The CDR3 runs to 14 residues. This CDR3 reads CASSAYRTGYEQYF. The CDR3 coding sequence is TGTGCCAGCAGTGCGTATCGGACGGGATACGAGCAGTACTTC.

The chain joins TRBV28 to TRBJ1-2; TRBD1 is a possible D gene (5 bases). Trimming removed 3 bases at V and 5 bases at J, with 13 bases between. Germline-derived CDR1 and CDR2 are MDHEN and SYDVKM. The CDR3 has 14 residues. The CDR3 region is CASSLSNGGYGYTF. The CDR3 DNA reads as TGTGCCAGCAGTTTGTCGAATGGGGGTTATGGCTACACCTTC.

The J gene is TRBJ1-3, the V gene TRBV19, with D perhaps matching TRBD1 (5 bases). V shed 7 bases and J shed 0 bases, with 10 bases lying between them. Germline V gene sequence: CDR1 LNHDA, CDR2 SQIVND (reference sequence). The CDR3 runs to 14 residues. The CDR3 loop reads CASTGRGSGNTIYF. The CDR3 region has the DNA TGTGCCAGTACGGGGCGCGGCTCTGGAAACACCATATATTTT.

The count of this clone is one. The rearrangement links TRBV6-6 to TRBJ2-7, with TRBD2 as a possible D gene (5 bases). V lost 8 bases and J 0 bases, leaving 17 bases between the germline ends. The germline gives CDR1 MNHNY, CDR2 SVGAGI (reference sequence). The CDR3 is 15 amino acids. The CDR3 loop is CASGELPRSSYEQYF. The CDR3 nucleotides are TGTGCCAGCGGGGAGTTGCCGAGGAGCTCCTACGAGCAGTACTTC.

The chain has TRBV7-9 and TRBJ1-2; weak D call: TRBD1 (5 bases). Trimming took off 5 bases at V and 4 bases at J, with 11 bases between the two ends. Per the germline V gene, CDR1 is SEHNR and CDR2 is FQNEAQ (reference sequence). The CDR3 runs to 13 residues. CDR3 sequence (DNA): TGTGCCAGCAGCGCGGGACTGTTCTATGGCTACACCTTC. Its protein product is CASSAGLFYGYTF.

The DNA of the CDR3 is TGTGCCAGCAGCTTAGCGGAGCTGCAGACGAAAACGAGCGAGCAGTTCTTC. Translating gives CASSLAELQTKTSEQFF. The chain joins TRBV11-2 to TRBJ2-1; the D is unclear. The CDR3 is 17 residues long. Germline V gene data show CDR1 as SGHAT and CDR2 as FQNNGV. V was shortened by 1 base and J by 10 bases, with 23 bases between the two germline ends.

This clone was counted a single time. The chain has TRBV4-1 and TRBJ2-7; D call uncertain. V shed 3 bases and J shed 3 bases, with 21 bases lying between them. The CDR3 consists of 17 residues. The germline CDR1 and CDR2 sequences are MGHRA and YSYEKL. CDR3 in DNA: TGCGCCAGCAGCCACTCCTCAGACCCGACCTCCTTCTACGAGCAGTACTTC. This sequence encodes CASSHSSDPTSFYEQYF.

V and J are TRBV9 and TRBJ2-1; 10 bases line up with TRBD2. Germline-derived CDR1 and CDR2 are SGDLS and YYNGEE. This CDR3 region has 18 residues. Unmatched junction bases numbered 6, after V lost 0 bases and J lost 0 bases. CDR3 bases: TGTGCCAGCAGCGTAGCCCCTAGCGGGAGTAGCTCCTACAATGAGCAGTTCTTC. It specifies CASSVAPSGSSSYNEQFF.

The rearrangement joins TRBV27 to TRBJ2-1, with D perhaps TRBD1 or TRBD2 (6 bases each). The V end lost 6 bases, the J end lost 2 bases, and 17 bases lay between the germline ends. The germline V gene encodes CDR1 MNHEY and CDR2 SMNVEV (reference sequence). The CDR3 sequence is 16 residues long. The DNA of the CDR3 is TGTGCCAGCAGGCTCGGAGGGGGGAGTGCCTACAATGAGCAGTTCTTC. Translation: CASRLGGGSAYNEQFF.

J is TRBJ2-1 and V is TRBV7-8; D is uncertain. V was shortened by 6 bases and J by 6 bases, with 6 bases between the two germline ends. CDR3 length equals 11 residues. Germline CDR1 reads SGHVS; CDR2 reads FQNEAQ. The CDR3 DNA reads as TGTGCCAGCAGGATCGGCAATGAGCAGTTCTTC. Protein: CASRIGNEQFF.